Here is one T cell receptor (beta chain) with its context. Its antigen is not identified. These data originate in a study of siplizumab effects on memory and regulatory T cells. Study-level points and caveats: Solely a minor proportion of alloreactive clones could be assigned to unstimulated subsets.

Only in-frame clones appear in the TCRdb table, and some are missing; sequencing was by immunoSEQ multiplex PCR. The sample includes around 100,000 clones, about 91% of them seen just once. V lost 0 bases to trimming and J lost 1 base, with 11 bases between them. CDR1 and CDR2 (germline): SGHRS, YFSETQ. This CDR3 spans 15 amino acids. The TCR was taken from a human donor in good health. The V gene is TRBV5-1, the J gene TRBJ2-7, with D possibly being TRBD1 or TRBD2 (5 bases each). The specimen was Tregs sorted from blood. The CDR3 DNA is TGCGCCAGCAGCTTGGGGGGGAGTAGGTCCTACGAGCAGTACTTC. It translates to CASSLGGSRSYEQYF.